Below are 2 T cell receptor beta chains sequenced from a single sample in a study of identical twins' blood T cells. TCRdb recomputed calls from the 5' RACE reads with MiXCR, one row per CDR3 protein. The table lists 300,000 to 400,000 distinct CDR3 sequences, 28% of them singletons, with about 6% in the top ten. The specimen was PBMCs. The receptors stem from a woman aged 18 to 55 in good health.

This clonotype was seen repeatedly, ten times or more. The DNA for the CDR3 is TGTGCCAGCAGCCAGGCGAGGATCTCTGGAAACACCATATATTTT. Its translation: CASSQARISGNTIYF. This chain joins TRBV3-1 and TRBJ1-3; D not certain. Deletions cut 3 bases from V and 0 bases from J, with 9 bases between. The CDR3 runs 15 residues. Germline V gene sequence: CDR1 LGHDT, CDR2 YNNKEL (reference sequence).

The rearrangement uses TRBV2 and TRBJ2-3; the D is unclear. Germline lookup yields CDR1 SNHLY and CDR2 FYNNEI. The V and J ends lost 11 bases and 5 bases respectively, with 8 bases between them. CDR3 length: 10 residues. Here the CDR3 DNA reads TGTGCCGGAATGTTAGATACGCAGTATTTT. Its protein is CAGMLDTQYF.